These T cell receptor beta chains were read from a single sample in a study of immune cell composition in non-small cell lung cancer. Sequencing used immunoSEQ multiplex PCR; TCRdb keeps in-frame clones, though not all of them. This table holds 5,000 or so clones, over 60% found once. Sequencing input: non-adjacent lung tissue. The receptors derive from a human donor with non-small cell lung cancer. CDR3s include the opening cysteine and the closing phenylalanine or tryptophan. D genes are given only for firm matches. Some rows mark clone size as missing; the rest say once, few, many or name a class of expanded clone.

CDR3nt: TGTGCCAGTAAAAGGACTAGCGCTTACAATGAGCAGTTCTTC
CDR3aa: CASKRTSAYNEQFF
abundance: NA
d_gene: TRBD2
j_gene: TRBJ2-1
v_gene: TRBV19

CDR3nt: TGCGCCAGCAGCCAAGATCCCGATAGCGGGAGAGGGACCCAGTACTTC
CDR3aa: CASSQDPDSGRGTQYF
abundance: NA
d_gene: TRBD2
j_gene: TRBJ2-5
v_gene: TRBV4-1

CDR3nt: TGCGCCAGCAGCAATCGACAGCCGGGGGGATATACGCAGTATTTT
CDR3aa: CASSNRQPGGYTQYF
abundance: NA
d_gene: TRBD2
j_gene: TRBJ2-3
v_gene: TRBV5-1

CDR3nt: TGTGCCAGTAGTAATTCTCCAGATACGCAGTATTTT
CDR3aa: CASSNSPDTQYF
abundance: NA
d_gene: NA
j_gene: TRBJ2-3
v_gene: TRBV19

CDR3nt: TGTGCCAGCTCACCATTGGCGGAGGACGAGCAGTACTTC
CDR3aa: CASSPLAEDEQYF
abundance: few
d_gene: NA
j_gene: TRBJ2-7
v_gene: TRBV18

CDR3nt: TGTGCCAGCAGCCAAGGGGCGGGGGGCTCCTACAATGAGCAGTTCTTC
CDR3aa: CASSQGAGGSYNEQFF
abundance: few
d_gene: TRBD2
j_gene: TRBJ2-1
v_gene: TRBV4-2

CDR3nt: TGTGCCAGCAGCTTAAGCCCCGGAAGCGGGAGGAACAATGAGCAGTTCTTC
CDR3aa: CASSLSPGSGRNNEQFF
abundance: NA
d_gene: TRBD2
j_gene: TRBJ2-1
v_gene: TRBV7-3

CDR3nt: TGCGCCAGCAGCCTTCAAGCGGGGAACACCGGGGAGCTGTTTTTT
CDR3aa: CASSLQAGNTGELFF
abundance: medium-sized
d_gene: NA
j_gene: TRBJ2-2
v_gene: TRBV5-1

CDR3nt: TGTGCCAGTAGTCTCCCTCCCTCGAACACTGAAGCTTTCTTT
CDR3aa: CASSLPPSNTEAFF
abundance: NA
d_gene: NA
j_gene: TRBJ1-1
v_gene: TRBV19

CDR3nt: TGTGCCACCAGCAGAGACCGAGTGGGACAGGGGTCCGGGGAGCTGTTTTTT
CDR3aa: CATSRDRVGQGSGELFF
abundance: NA
d_gene: TRBD1
j_gene: TRBJ2-2
v_gene: TRBV15

CDR3nt: TGTGCCAGCAGAAAAACCCTGACTAGCACAGATACGCAGTATTTT
CDR3aa: CASRKTLTSTDTQYF
abundance: few
d_gene: NA
j_gene: TRBJ2-3
v_gene: TRBV6-6

CDR3nt: TGCGCCAGCAGCTTGGGGTCTGAGCGGGGGATGTACTTC
CDR3aa: CASSLGSERGMYF
abundance: once
d_gene: TRBD2
j_gene: TRBJ2-5
v_gene: TRBV5-1

CDR3nt: TGTGCCAGTAGTATCCGGGGCGGGGGAGGGACTTTTGGCAATGAGCAGTTCTTC
CDR3aa: CASSIRGGGGTFGNEQFF
abundance: NA
d_gene: TRBD2
j_gene: TRBJ2-1
v_gene: TRBV19

CDR3nt: TGTGCCAGTAAGAGTCGCCCGAACACCGGGGAGCTGTTTTTT
CDR3aa: CASKSRPNTGELFF
abundance: NA
d_gene: NA
j_gene: TRBJ2-2
v_gene: TRBV2

CDR3nt: TGCGCCAGCAGCTTGGAGGGAGCTAGCACAGATACGCAGTATTTT
CDR3aa: CASSLEGASTDTQYF
abundance: NA
d_gene: NA
j_gene: TRBJ2-3
v_gene: TRBV5-1

CDR3nt: TGTGCCAGCAGTACCGACAGGGATGAGGGCAATCAGCCCCAGCATTTT
CDR3aa: CASSTDRDEGNQPQHF
abundance: NA
d_gene: TRBD1
j_gene: TRBJ1-5
v_gene: TRBV6-6

CDR3nt: TGTGCCAGCAGTGAGACAGACTACTATGGCTACACCTTC
CDR3aa: CASSETDYYGYTF
abundance: medium-sized
d_gene: NA
j_gene: TRBJ1-2
v_gene: TRBV6-1

CDR3nt: TGTGCCACGGGGGGGAGCGGGGGATATGGAGATACGCAGTATTTT
CDR3aa: CATGGSGGYGDTQYF
abundance: NA
d_gene: TRBD2
j_gene: TRBJ2-3
v_gene: TRBV15

CDR3nt: TGTGCCAGCAGTTTTGGACAGAGCTGGCATTTT
CDR3aa: CASSFGQSWHF
abundance: NA
d_gene: NA
j_gene: TRBJ2-3
v_gene: TRBV6-6

CDR3nt: TGTGCCAGCAGCGTAGGTAATAGCGCATACGAGCAGTACTTC
CDR3aa: CASSVGNSAYEQYF
abundance: NA
d_gene: NA
j_gene: TRBJ2-7
v_gene: TRBV9

CDR3nt: TGTGCCAGCAGCTTAGCGCCAGCTAACTATGGCTACACCTTC
CDR3aa: CASSLAPANYGYTF
abundance: NA
d_gene: NA
j_gene: TRBJ1-2
v_gene: TRBV7-8

CDR3nt: TGTGCCAGCAGCCGAGAGCAGCGGGGTCCCTACGAGCAGTACTTC
CDR3aa: CASSREQRGPYEQYF
abundance: NA
d_gene: TRBD2
j_gene: TRBJ2-7
v_gene: TRBV9

CDR3nt: TGTGCCAGCAGTTTCCCGGGGGGGGATGGCTACACCTTC
CDR3aa: CASSFPGGDGYTF
abundance: NA
d_gene: NA
j_gene: TRBJ1-2
v_gene: TRBV27

CDR3nt: TGCGCCAGCAGCTCGGGACAGAGCTCTGGAAACACCATATATTTT
CDR3aa: CASSSGQSSGNTIYF
abundance: NA
d_gene: TRBD1
j_gene: TRBJ1-3
v_gene: TRBV5-1

CDR3nt: TGTGCCAGCAGCTTAGATGTGTGGGGCGAGCAGTTCTTC
CDR3aa: CASSLDVWGEQFF
abundance: once
d_gene: NA
j_gene: TRBJ2-1
v_gene: TRBV11-2